The rows below give T cell receptor beta chains drawn from one sample of a study of OX40 agonist ivuxolimab in advanced cancers. Assay: immunoSEQ multiplex PCR; the TCRdb copy retains only in-frame clones and omits some. The repertoire has some 95,000 clones, more than 85% of them found once; the top ten carry about 0.82%. Sequences were derived from CD4+ or CD8+ T cells sorted from blood, sampled in a trial of the OX40 agonist ivuxolimab. Receptor source: an adult with an advanced solid tumor such as melanoma, head and neck, liver or kidney cancer. Both conserved end residues are part of each CDR3. A D gene is named only where the DNA matches it firmly. Size tells how often a clone was seen (once, few, many) or the class of an expanded clone, and some rows leave it out.

. | TRBJ1-2 | TRBV5-1 | . | TGCGCCAGCAGCTTGCGGGAATCTAACTATGGCTACACCTTC | CASSLRESNYGYTF
. | TRBJ2-5 | TRBV5-1 | . | TGCGCCAGCAGCTTGGGAACTTCTCAAGAGACCCAGTACTTC | CASSLGTSQETQYF
TRBD2 | TRBJ2-7 | TRBV7-2 | . | TGTGCCAGCAGCTTAGGCGGGTTAGCGGGAGTCTACGAGCAGTACTTC | CASSLGGLAGVYEQYF
. | TRBJ2-7 | TRBV6-1 | . | TGTGCCAGTTACAGCTCCTACGAGCAGTACTTC | CASYSSYEQYF
. | TRBJ1-1 | TRBV2 | . | TGTGCCAGCAGTGAAGTAGGGTGGAGTACTGAAGCTTTCTTT | CASSEVGWSTEAFF
TRBD2 | TRBJ2-5 | TRBV9 | . | TGTGCCAGCAGCGTCGACGGGAGGGAGACCCAGTACTTC | CASSVDGRETQYF
. | TRBJ2-3 | TRBV18 | . | TGTGCCAGCTCACCAAATCAAGATACGCAGTATTTT | CASSPNQDTQYF
TRBD1 | TRBJ2-1 | TRBV7-3 | . | TGTGCCAGCAGCTCCGGGACAGACAATGAGCAGTTCTTC | CASSSGTDNEQFF
. | TRBJ2-5 | TRBV2 | . | TGTGCCAGCTCGGTGGGTCAAGAGACCCAGTACTTC | CASSVGQETQYF
. | TRBJ2-2 | TRBV7-9 | . | TGTGCCAGCACCCAAGGTCGGACGTCGAACACCGGGGAGCTGTTTTTT | CASTQGRTSNTGELFF
. | TRBJ1-2 | TRBV27 | . | TGTGCCAGCAGTCATAGACAGAACTATGGCTACACCTTC | CASSHRQNYGYTF
. | TRBJ2-1 | TRBV9 | . | TGTGCCAGCAGCGAAAGACCAGTTCTCGATGAGCAGTTCTTC | CASSERPVLDEQFF
. | TRBJ1-5 | TRBV6-5 | . | TGTGCCAGCAGTTACGGTGGCAATCAGCCCCAGCATTTT | CASSYGGNQPQHF
. | TRBJ2-5 | TRBV7-9 | . | TGTGCCAGCAGCCCGGGTGCGGGGTCCCTCCAAGAGACCCAGTACTTC | CASSPGAGSLQETQYF
. | TRBJ1-5 | TRBV28 | once | TGTGCCAGCAGGGTATTGAGTCAGCCCCAGCATTTT | CASRVLSQPQHF
TRBD2 | TRBJ2-5 | TRBV7-8 | . | TGTGCCAGCAGCTTTGTAGGGAGCGGGAGGGCCGGAGAGACCCAGTACTTC | CASSFVGSGRAGETQYF
TRBD1 | TRBJ1-2 | TRBV6-5 | . | TGTGCCAGCAGTCCAGGGGGATTTCGGGTCTATGGCTACACCTTC | CASSPGGFRVYGYTF
. | TRBJ1-5 | TRBV2 | . | TGTGCCAGCAGTGAGGGTAACCGAAAGCCCCAGCATTTT | CASSEGNRKPQHF
. | TRBJ1-2 | TRBV10-3 | once | TGTGCCATCAGACTGCGGACAGCGGATGGCTACACCTTC | CAIRLRTADGYTF
TRBD1 | TRBJ1-4 | TRBV6-6 | . | TGTGCCAGCAGCACCGGGACAGGGGGTGAAAAACTGTTTTTT | CASSTGTGGEKLFF
. | TRBJ2-1 | TRBV9 | . | TGTGCCAGCAGCCCGGAATGGGGACTTACTTCGTACAATGAGCAGTTCTTC | CASSPEWGLTSYNEQFF
TRBD2 | TRBJ2-7 | TRBV2 | . | TGTGCCAGCAGGGGGGGGTCCTACGAGCAGTACTTC | CASRGGSYEQYF